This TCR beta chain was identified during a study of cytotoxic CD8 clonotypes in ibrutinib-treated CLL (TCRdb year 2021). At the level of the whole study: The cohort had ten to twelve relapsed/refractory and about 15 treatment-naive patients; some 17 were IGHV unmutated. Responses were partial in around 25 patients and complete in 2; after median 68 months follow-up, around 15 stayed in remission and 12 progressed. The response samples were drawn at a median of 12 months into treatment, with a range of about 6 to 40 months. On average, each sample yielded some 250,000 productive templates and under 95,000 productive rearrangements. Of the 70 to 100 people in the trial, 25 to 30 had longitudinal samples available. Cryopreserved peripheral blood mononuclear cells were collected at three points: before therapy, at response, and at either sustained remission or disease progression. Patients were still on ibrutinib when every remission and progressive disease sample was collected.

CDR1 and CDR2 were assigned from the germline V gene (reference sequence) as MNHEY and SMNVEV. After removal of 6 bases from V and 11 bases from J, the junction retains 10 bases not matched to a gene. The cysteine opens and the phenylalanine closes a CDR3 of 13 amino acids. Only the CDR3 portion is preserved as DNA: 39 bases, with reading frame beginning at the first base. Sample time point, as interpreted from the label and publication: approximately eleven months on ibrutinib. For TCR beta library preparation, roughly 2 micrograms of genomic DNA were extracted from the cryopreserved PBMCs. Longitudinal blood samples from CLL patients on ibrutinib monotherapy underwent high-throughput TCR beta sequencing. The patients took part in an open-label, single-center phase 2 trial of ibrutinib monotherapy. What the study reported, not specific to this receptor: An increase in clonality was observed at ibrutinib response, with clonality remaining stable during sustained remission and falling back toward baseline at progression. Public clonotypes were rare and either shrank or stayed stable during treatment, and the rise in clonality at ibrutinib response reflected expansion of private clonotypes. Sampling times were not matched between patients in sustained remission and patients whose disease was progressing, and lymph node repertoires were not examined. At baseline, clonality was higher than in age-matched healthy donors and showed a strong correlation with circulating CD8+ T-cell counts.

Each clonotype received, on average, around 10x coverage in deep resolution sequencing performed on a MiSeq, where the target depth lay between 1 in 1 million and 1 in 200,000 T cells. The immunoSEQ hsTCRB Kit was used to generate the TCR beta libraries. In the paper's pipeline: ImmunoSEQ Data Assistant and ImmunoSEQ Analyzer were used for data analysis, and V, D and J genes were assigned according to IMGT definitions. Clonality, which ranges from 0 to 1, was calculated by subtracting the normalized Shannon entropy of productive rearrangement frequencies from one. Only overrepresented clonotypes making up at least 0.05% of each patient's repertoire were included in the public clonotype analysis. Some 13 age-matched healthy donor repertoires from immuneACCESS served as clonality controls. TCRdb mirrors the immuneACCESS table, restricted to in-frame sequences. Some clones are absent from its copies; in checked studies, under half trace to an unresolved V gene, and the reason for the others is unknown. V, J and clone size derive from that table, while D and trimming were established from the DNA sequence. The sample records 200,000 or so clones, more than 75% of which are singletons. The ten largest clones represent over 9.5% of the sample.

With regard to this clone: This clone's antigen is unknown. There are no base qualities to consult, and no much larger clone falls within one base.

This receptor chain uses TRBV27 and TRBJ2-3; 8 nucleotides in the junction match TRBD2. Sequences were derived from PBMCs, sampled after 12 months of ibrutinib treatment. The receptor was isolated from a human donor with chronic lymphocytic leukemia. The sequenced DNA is TGTGCCAGCAGGGGACCAGCGGGGGCGCAGCAGTATTTT. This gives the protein CASRGPAGAQQYF.